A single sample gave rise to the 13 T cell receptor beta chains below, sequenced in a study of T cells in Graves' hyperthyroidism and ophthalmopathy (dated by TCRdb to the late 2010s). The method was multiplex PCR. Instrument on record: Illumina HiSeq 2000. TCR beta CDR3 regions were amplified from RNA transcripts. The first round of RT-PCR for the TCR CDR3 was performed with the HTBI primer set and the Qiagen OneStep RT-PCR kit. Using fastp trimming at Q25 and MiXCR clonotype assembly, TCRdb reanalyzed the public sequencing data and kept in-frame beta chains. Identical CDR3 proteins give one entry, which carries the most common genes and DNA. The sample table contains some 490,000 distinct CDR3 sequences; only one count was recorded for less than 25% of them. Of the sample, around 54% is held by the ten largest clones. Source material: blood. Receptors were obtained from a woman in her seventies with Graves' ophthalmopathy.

The CDR3 loop reads CASSTNQPGQYNQPQHF. DNA of the CDR3: TGTGCCAGCAGTACCAATCAACCGGGACAGTACAATCAGCCCCAGCATTTT. The rearrangement uses TRBV6-1 and TRBJ1-5; 7 positions agree with TRBD1. The V gene's germline CDR1 is MNHNS and CDR2 SASEGT. The length of the CDR3 is 17 residues. With 5 bases clipped from V and 3 bases from J, the junction kept 13 bases outside the gene matches.

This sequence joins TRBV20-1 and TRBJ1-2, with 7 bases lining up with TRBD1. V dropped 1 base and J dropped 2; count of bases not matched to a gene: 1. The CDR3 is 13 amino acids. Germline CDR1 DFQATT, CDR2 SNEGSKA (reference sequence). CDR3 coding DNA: TGCAGTGCTAGAGTAGGGGGCAACTATGGCTACACCTTC. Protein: CSARVGGNYGYTF.

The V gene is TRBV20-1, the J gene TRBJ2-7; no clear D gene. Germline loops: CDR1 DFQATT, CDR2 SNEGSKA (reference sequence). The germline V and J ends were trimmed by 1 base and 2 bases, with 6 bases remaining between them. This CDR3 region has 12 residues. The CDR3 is CSARAITYEQYF. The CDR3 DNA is TGCAGTGCTAGAGCGATCACCTACGAGCAGTACTTC.

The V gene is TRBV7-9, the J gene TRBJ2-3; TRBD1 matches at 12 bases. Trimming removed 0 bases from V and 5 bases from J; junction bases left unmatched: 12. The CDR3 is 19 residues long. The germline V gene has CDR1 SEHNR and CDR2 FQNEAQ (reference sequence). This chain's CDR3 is CASSLAEFRDRGRRDTQYF. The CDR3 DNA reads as TGTGCCAGCAGCTTAGCAGAATTCCGGGACAGGGGGCGTAGAGATACGCAGTATTTT. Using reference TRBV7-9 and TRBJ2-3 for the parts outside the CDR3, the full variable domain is DTGVSQNPRHKITKRGQNVTFRCDPISEHNRLYWYRQTLGQGPEFLTYFQNEAQLEKSRLLSDRFSAERPKGSFSTLEIQRTEQGDSAMYLCASSLAEFRDRGRRDTQYFGPGTRLTVL.

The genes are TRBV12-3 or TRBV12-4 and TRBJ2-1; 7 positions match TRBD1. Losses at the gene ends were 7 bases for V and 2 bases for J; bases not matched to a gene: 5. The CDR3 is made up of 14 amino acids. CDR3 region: CASIGGTAYNEQFF. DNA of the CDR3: TGTGCCAGCATAGGTGGGACAGCCTACAATGAGCAGTTCTTC.

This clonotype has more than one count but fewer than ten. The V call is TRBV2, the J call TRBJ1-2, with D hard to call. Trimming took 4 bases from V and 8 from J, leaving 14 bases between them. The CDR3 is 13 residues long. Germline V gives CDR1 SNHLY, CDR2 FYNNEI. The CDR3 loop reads CASSGAGSVGYTF. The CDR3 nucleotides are TGTGCCAGCAGTGGTGCCGGCTCAGTGGGCTACACCTTC.

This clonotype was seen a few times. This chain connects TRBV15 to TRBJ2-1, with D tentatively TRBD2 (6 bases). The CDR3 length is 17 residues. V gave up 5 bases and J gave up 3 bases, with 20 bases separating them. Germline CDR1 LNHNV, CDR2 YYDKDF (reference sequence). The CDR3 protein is CATSPRRTGTRYNEQFF. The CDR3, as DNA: TGTGCCACCAGCCCACGTCGCACCGGGACTCGCTACAATGAGCAGTTCTTC.

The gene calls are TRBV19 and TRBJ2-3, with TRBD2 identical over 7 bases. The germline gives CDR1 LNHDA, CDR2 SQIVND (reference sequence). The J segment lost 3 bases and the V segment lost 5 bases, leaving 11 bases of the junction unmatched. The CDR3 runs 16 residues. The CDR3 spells CASSFGSGTTTDTQYF. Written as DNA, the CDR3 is TGTGCCAGTAGTTTCGGCTCCGGGACTACTACAGATACGCAGTATTTT.

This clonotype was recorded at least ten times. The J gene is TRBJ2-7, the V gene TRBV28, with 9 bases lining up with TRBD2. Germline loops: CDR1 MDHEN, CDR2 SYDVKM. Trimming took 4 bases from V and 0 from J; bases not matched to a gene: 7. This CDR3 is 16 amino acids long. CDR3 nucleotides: TGTGCCAGCAGTTCGCCTGGGCGGGAGGGCTCCTACGAGCAGTACTTC. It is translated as CASSSPGREGSYEQYF.

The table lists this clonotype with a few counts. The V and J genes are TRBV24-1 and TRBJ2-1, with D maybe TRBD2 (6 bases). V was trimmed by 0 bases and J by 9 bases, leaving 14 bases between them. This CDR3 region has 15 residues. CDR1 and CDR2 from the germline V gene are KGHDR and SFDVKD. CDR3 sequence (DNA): TGTGCCACCAGTGATTTGCCATCCAGGGAGGTTGAGCAGTTCTTC. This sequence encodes CATSDLPSREVEQFF.

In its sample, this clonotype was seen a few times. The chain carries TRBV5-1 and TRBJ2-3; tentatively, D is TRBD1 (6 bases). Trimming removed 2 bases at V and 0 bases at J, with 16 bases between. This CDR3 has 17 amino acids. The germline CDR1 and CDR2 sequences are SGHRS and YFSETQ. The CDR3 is CASSFRTNRASTDTQYF. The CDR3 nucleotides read TGCGCCAGCAGCTTCCGCACTAACAGGGCTAGCACAGATACGCAGTATTTT.

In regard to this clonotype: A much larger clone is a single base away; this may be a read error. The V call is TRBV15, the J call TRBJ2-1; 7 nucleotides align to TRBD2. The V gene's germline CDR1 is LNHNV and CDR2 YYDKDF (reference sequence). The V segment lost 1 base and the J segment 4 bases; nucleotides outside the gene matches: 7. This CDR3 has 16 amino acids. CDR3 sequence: CATSRGGASGYNEQFF. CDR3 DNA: TGTGCCACCAGCAGAGGTGGGGCTAGCGGATACAATGAGCAGTTCTTC.

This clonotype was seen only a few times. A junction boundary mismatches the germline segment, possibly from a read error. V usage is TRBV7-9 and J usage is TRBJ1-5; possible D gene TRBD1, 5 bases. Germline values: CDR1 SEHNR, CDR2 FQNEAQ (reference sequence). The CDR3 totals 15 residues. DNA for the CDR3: TGTGCCAACAGCTCGTCCGGGACTAGCAATCAGCCCCAGCATTTT. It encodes CANSSSGTSNQPQHF.